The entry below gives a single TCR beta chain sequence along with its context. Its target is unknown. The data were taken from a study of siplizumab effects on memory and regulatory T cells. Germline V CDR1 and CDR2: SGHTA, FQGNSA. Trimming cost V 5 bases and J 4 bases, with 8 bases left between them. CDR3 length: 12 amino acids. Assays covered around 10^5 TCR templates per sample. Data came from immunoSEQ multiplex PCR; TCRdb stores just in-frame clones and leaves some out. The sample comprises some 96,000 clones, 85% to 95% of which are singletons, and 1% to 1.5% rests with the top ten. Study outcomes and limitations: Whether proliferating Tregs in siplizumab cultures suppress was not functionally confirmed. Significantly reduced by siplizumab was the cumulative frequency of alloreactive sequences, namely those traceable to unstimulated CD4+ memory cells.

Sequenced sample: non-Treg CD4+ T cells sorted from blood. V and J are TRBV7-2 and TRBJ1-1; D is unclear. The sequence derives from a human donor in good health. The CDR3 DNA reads TGTGCCAGCAGCGTCCCTCTCACTGAAGCTTTCTTT. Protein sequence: CASSVPLTEAFF. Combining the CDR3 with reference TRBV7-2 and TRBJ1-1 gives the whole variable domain GAGVSQSPSNKVTEKGKDVELRCDPISGHTALYWYRQSLGQGLEFLIYFQGNSAPDKSGLPSDRFSAERTGGSVSTLTIQRTQQEDSAVYLCASSVPLTEAFFGQGTRLTVV.